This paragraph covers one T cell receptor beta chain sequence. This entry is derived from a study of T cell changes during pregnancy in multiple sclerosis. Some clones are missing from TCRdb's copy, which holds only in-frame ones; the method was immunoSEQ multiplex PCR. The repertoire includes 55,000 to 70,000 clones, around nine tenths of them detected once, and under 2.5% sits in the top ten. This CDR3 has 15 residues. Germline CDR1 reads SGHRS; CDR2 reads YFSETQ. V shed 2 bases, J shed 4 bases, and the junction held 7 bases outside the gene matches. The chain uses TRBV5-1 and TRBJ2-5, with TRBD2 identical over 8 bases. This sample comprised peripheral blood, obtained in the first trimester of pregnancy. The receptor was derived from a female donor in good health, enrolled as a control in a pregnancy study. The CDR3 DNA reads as TGCGCCAGCAGCTTAGCGGGGGCCAGGGGAGAGACCCAGTACTTC. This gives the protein CASSLAGARGETQYF.